This TCR beta chain is from a study of T cell responses to AZD1222 COVID-19 vaccine. Background on the study: Whether given at about 4 or about 12 weeks, second doses were pooled. Study results and caveats: Females outnumbered males among donors, who were mostly white British; clonal diversity was possibly underestimated. Per reports, nearly half of all spike-specific TCRs target regions that are unmutated in variants. Only after the peak T cell response were repertoires sampled.

The CDR3 consists of 19 residues. CDR1 and CDR2 (germline): LGHNA, YNFKEQ. V lost 0 bases, J lost 6 bases, and 13 bases stayed unmatched. Clones were read by immunoSEQ multiplex PCR, and TCRdb kept only the in-frame ones, dropping some. The profile shows more than 110,000 clones, about 91% of them singletons. A word on this clone: Its antigen is as yet unknown.

V is TRBV4-2 and J is TRBJ2-3; 12 nucleotides agree with TRBD2. This TCR was recovered from an adult in good health. The specimen comprised peripheral blood, sampled on day 0 of AZD1222 vaccination. CDR3 in DNA: TGTGCCAGCAGCCAAGATTTCCCCCTAGCGGGAGGGCCATGGGATACGCAGTATTTT. Encoded protein: CASSQDFPLAGGPWDTQYF.